These 29 T cell receptor beta chains were all obtained from the same sample, sequenced in a study of Ad26.COV2.S vaccination and SARS-CoV-2 variants. Documented treatment: some 19 received Ad26.COV2.S at low or high dose, single or two shots; about five received placebo; per-sample allocation not given. Repertoires come from day 63 after the first vaccine or placebo injection. Profiling relied on immunoSEQ multiplex PCR, and the TCRdb table lists in-frame clones only, not all of them. The sample carries about 370,000 clones, approximately 91% recorded once. Sequencing used peripheral blood, obtained in a trial of Ad26.COV2.S vaccine versus placebo. The receptors originated from a person aged 18-65 years who received the Ad26.COV2.S COVID-19 vaccine or a placebo.

This chain uses TRBV6-2 or TRBV6-3 with TRBJ1-1; perhaps TRBD1 as D (6 bases). CDR3 length equals 13 residues. V was shortened by 5 bases and J by 3 bases, with 10 bases between the two germline ends. CDR1 and CDR2 from the germline V gene are MNHEY and SVGEGT. The CDR3 loop reads CASSPNRDTEAFF. The CDR3 DNA is TGTGCCAGCAGTCCAAACAGGGACACTGAAGCTTTCTTT.

The V gene is TRBV2, the J gene TRBJ1-5; the D is unclear. V lost 3 bases and J 7 bases, leaving 7 bases between the germline ends. Germline V CDR1 and CDR2: SNHLY, FYNNEI. This CDR3 spans 12 amino acids. CDR3 coding DNA: TGTGCCAGCAGTGACAGAATCCAGCCCCAGCATTTT. Its protein is CASSDRIQPQHF. The full variable domain, in which reference TRBV2 and TRBJ1-5 provide the parts outside the CDR3, is EPEVTQTPSHQVTQMGQEVILRCVPISNHLYFYWYRQILGQKVEFLVSFYNNEISEKSEIFDDQFSVERPDGSNFTLKIRSTKLEDSAMYFCASSDRIQPQHFGDGTRLSIL.

In this sample, this clone turned up once. The V gene is TRBV4-3, the J gene TRBJ1-4; the match to TRBD1 covers 7 bases. The CDR3 covers 13 residues. Germline CDR1 and CDR2: LGHNA and YSLEER. The J segment lost 17 bases and the V segment lost 4 bases, leaving 13 bases of the junction unmatched. CDR3 nucleotide sequence: TGCGCCAGCAGCCCGCGAAGGGGGCAGGCCGCTTTTTTT. Protein: CASSPRRGQAAFF.

V usage is TRBV7-9 and J usage is TRBJ1-3, with 11 positions matching TRBD1. The CDR3 has 18 residues. CDR1 and CDR2 (germline): SEHNR, FQNEAQ (reference sequence). J was trimmed by 5 bases and V by 5 bases; bases with no gene match: 14. The CDR3 loop is CASSRRDRGTSTRNTIYF. The CDR3 region has the DNA TGTGCCAGCAGCCGCCGGGACAGGGGGACCAGTACGAGAAACACCATATATTTT.

The chain couples TRBV30 to TRBJ1-6, with unresolved D. Germline CDR1 reads GTSNPN; CDR2 reads SVGIG (reference sequence). CDR3 length equals 14 residues. V lost 3 bases, J lost 2 bases, and 8 bases lay in between. The CDR3 coding sequence is TGTGCCTGGAGGGGAGGTACCTATAATTCACCCCTCCACTTT. This gives the protein CAWRGGTYNSPLHF.

The CDR3, as DNA: TGTGCCAGCAGTTCCCCCGTGTCTAGCGGGAGAGTCAGTTATACGCAGTATTTT. Its translation is CASSSPVSSGRVSYTQYF. The chain uses TRBV6-2 or TRBV6-3 and TRBJ2-3; 10 bases map to TRBD2. Germline-derived CDR1 and CDR2 are MNHEY and SVGEGT. CDR3 length: 18 amino acids. J gave up 7 bases and V 4 bases, and 17 bases lay outside the gene matches.

This chain joins TRBV27 and TRBJ2-1; 16 bases line up with TRBD2. V was pared by 6 bases and J by 4 bases, with 21 bases of the junction left unmatched. CDR1 is MNHEY and CDR2 is SMNVEV in the germline V gene (reference sequence). The CDR3 spans 22 residues. The CDR3 protein is CASRTGLRSGLAGGQRYNEQFF. The DNA for the CDR3 is TGTGCCAGCAGGACAGGGTTGAGATCGGGACTAGCGGGAGGGCAGAGGTACAATGAGCAGTTCTTC.

The V call is TRBV5-4, the J call TRBJ1-1, with D possibly being TRBD1 (5 bases). V was clipped by 4 bases and J by 1 base, with 17 bases between them. CDR1 is SGHNT and CDR2 is YYREEE in the germline V gene (reference sequence). The CDR3 consists of 16 residues. The CDR3: CASSVESGAQNTEAFF. CDR3 nucleotides: TGTGCCAGCAGCGTAGAGTCCGGGGCACAGAACACTGAAGCTTTCTTT.

CDR3 coding DNA: TGTGCCAGCAAGCTACGGTTGAACACTGAAGCTTTCTTT. Translation: CASKLRLNTEAFF. The rearrangement links TRBV12-3 or TRBV12-4 to TRBJ1-1; D is unclear. This CDR3 contains 13 residues. The V and J ends lost 7 bases and 0 bases respectively, with 9 bases between them.

This chain links TRBV6-5 with TRBJ2-7, with D hard to call. V was clipped by 2 bases and J by 7 bases, with 9 bases between them. The CDR3 sequence is 12 residues long. Germline V gives CDR1 MNHEY, CDR2 SVGAGI. CDR3 nucleotide sequence: TGTGCCAGCAGTTACATTCAAGGGGAGCAGTACTTC. It codes for CASSYIQGEQYF.

The chain carries TRBV27 and TRBJ1-2; D possibly corresponds to TRBD1 (5 bases). The germline gives CDR1 MNHEY, CDR2 SMNVEV (reference sequence). This CDR3 is 13 amino acids long. V lost 5 bases and J 8 bases, leaving 15 bases between the germline ends. The DNA of the CDR3 is TGTGCCAGCAGTAGCGACGGGGCCGGGGGCTACACCTTC. This translates into CASSSDGAGGYTF.

This clone was seen just once. The chain uses TRBV5-1 and TRBJ2-1, with D maybe TRBD2 (6 bases). The CDR3 loop spans 15 amino acids. Germline V CDR1 and CDR2: SGHRS, YFSETQ. The ends were cut back, 3 bases at V and 8 bases at J, with 18 bases in the middle. CDR3 coding DNA: TGCGCCAGCAGCTATACGCGGGACCCACTCGATGAGCAGTTCTTC. Translated, it gives CASSYTRDPLDEQFF.

The chain joins TRBV30 to TRBJ1-2; maybe TRBD1 (5 bases). The CDR3 is 11 residues long. Germline loops: CDR1 GTSNPN, CDR2 SVGIG (reference sequence). Trimming pared 4 bases from V and 14 bases from J, leaving 17 bases between. CDR3 amino acids: CAWTGTPPLTF. Here the CDR3 DNA reads TGTGCCTGGACCGGGACCCCCCCCCTAACCTTC. Based on the CDR3 plus reference TRBV30 and TRBJ1-2, the full variable domain is SQTIHQWPATLVQPVGSPLSLECTVEGTSNPNLYWYRQAAGRGLQLLFYSVGIGQISSEVPQNLSASRPQDRQFILSSKKLLLSDSGFYLCAWTGTPPLTFGSGTRLTVV.

This clone was found a few times. Other DNA sequences within the sample encode an identical CDR3. The chain uses TRBV28 and TRBJ1-2; 7 positions agree with TRBD1. The V and J ends lost 3 bases and 2 bases, in that order; junction bases with no gene match: 0. Germline V CDR1 and CDR2: MDHEN, SYDVKM. The length of the CDR3 is 13 residues. The DNA for the CDR3 is TGTGCCAGCAGTTTGACAGGGAACTATGGCTACACCTTC. The encoded protein is CASSLTGNYGYTF.

The chain couples TRBV5-4 to TRBJ2-7; 11 bases fit TRBD1. Germline V lookup: CDR1 SGHNT, CDR2 YYREEE (reference sequence). The CDR3 is 16 residues long. V dropped 4 bases and J dropped 4; count of bases not matched to a gene: 10. Here the CDR3 reads CASSPVPGTGGYEQYF. The CDR3 bases are TGTGCCAGCAGCCCCGTACCCGGGACAGGGGGGTACGAGCAGTACTTC.

This chain joins TRBV27 and TRBJ1-5, with D maybe TRBD1 (6 bases). V lost 5 bases and J 7 bases, leaving 18 bases between the germline ends. This CDR3 has 15 residues. Germline values: CDR1 MNHEY, CDR2 SMNVEV (reference sequence). The CDR3, as DNA: TGTGCCAGCAGTAGAGACATCAGGGGAATCCAGCCCCAGCATTTT. The encoded protein is CASSRDIRGIQPQHF.

J is TRBJ1-6 and V is TRBV15; no firm D call. Per germline, CDR1 LNHNV and CDR2 YYDKDF (reference sequence). Trimming cost V 5 bases and J 10 bases, with 9 bases left between them. The CDR3 is 12 amino acids. This CDR3 reads CATSLGSSPLHF. CDR3 nucleotides: TGTGCCACCAGCTTAGGGTCGTCACCCCTCCACTTT.

This clone has only one observation. The V call is TRBV29-1, the J call TRBJ1-2; perhaps TRBD1 as D (5 bases). The CDR3 spans 13 residues. Germline V gives CDR1 SQVTM, CDR2 ANQGSEA. Trimming took 2 bases from V and 3 from J, leaving 10 bases between them. The DNA for the CDR3 is TGCAGCGTTGAACGGGGGTTAGACTATGGCTACACCTTC. Protein sequence: CSVERGLDYGYTF.

This chain joins TRBV12-3 or TRBV12-4 and TRBJ2-5, with unresolved D. Trimming left V 6 bases short and J 1 base short, with 3 bases between. The CDR3 runs to 11 residues. As DNA, the CDR3 is TGTGCCAGCAGAGTCCAAGAGACCCAGTACTTC. This sequence encodes CASRVQETQYF.

V and J are TRBV28 and TRBJ1-1; tentative D call: TRBD1 (6 bases). Looked up from germline, CDR1 is MDHEN and CDR2 is SYDVKM. V was pared by 3 bases and J by 4 bases, with 12 bases between. This CDR3 contains 14 residues. CDR3 DNA: TGTGCCAGCAGTTTCCCGCGGGGGGCCACTGAAGCTTTCTTT. It codes for CASSFPRGATEAFF.

The chain joins TRBV28 to TRBJ1-2; 7 bases are a match to TRBD1. The CDR3 consists of 15 residues. CDR1 is MDHEN and CDR2 is SYDVKM in the germline V gene. V was pared by 1 base and J by 8 bases, with 10 bases of the junction left unmatched. The DNA for the CDR3 is TGTGCCAGCAGTTTATCTCCAAACAGGGGCCGGGGCTACACCTTC. This gives the protein CASSLSPNRGRGYTF.

This clone was counted between two and nine times. In nucleotides, the CDR3 is TGTGCCAGCAGTGACCGTGAGATTTTTTCAGGGATGTCTCGGGCCCAGCATTTT. This encodes CASSDREIFSGMSRAQHF. The chain has TRBV6-1 and TRBJ1-5; TRBD1 might be the D (5 bases). The CDR3 is 18 residues long. Trimming removed 3 bases at V and 11 bases at J, with 29 bases between. Germline V CDR1 and CDR2: MNHNS, SASEGT.

The chain has TRBV6-5 and TRBJ2-1, with TRBD2 identical over 10 bases. CDR3 length: 13 residues. V trimming: 6 bases; J trimming: 7 bases; junction bases outside the gene matches: 3. CDR1 and CDR2 (germline): MNHEY, SVGAGI. This CDR3 is CASSQTSGNEQFF. CDR3 bases: TGTGCCAGCAGCCAGACTAGCGGGAATGAGCAGTTCTTC.

J is TRBJ2-5 and V is TRBV2, with a possible D match to TRBD2 (6 bases). The ends were cut back, 5 bases at V and 4 bases at J, with 11 bases in the middle. CDR1 is SNHLY, CDR2 FYNNEI, per germline. This CDR3 is built from 13 residues. CDR3 nucleotide sequence: TGTGCCAGCAGTAGTACTAGCACAGAGACCCAGTACTTC. Translation gives CASSSTSTETQYF.

CDR3 sequence reads: CASSWAGVETQYF. In DNA, the CDR3 is TGCGCCAGCAGCTGGGCGGGGGTAGAGACCCAGTACTTC. V is TRBV5-1 and J is TRBJ2-5; 7 nucleotides match TRBD2. V shed 3 bases, J shed 4 bases, and the junction held 3 bases outside the gene matches. This CDR3 is 13 amino acids long. Germline V gene lookup returns CDR1 SGHRS and CDR2 YFSETQ.

The chain uses TRBV6-5 and TRBJ2-1, with TRBD2 matching 9 bases. Germline assignment: CDR1 MNHEY and CDR2 SVGAGI. The length of the CDR3 is 15 residues. The V gene end was trimmed by 6 bases and the J gene end by 3 bases; junction bases not matched to a gene: 6. This CDR3 is CASSIAGVSYNEQFF. The CDR3 DNA follows: TGTGCCAGCAGCATAGCGGGAGTTAGCTACAATGAGCAGTTCTTC.

J is TRBJ2-3 and V is TRBV5-5; D unresolved. V lost 1 base and J 2 bases, leaving 11 bases between the germline ends. Germline V gene lookup returns CDR1 SGHKS and CDR2 YYEKEE (reference sequence). The CDR3 spans 15 residues. CDR3: CASSLTAGFTDTQYF. The CDR3 DNA reads as TGTGCCAGCAGCTTGACGGCAGGTTTCACAGATACGCAGTATTTT.

The rearrangement joins TRBV6-2 or TRBV6-3 to TRBJ2-1; 11 positions match TRBD2. The length of the CDR3 is 15 residues. V lost 2 bases to trimming and J lost 3 bases; unmatched junction nucleotides: 0. Germline V gene data show CDR1 as MNHEY and CDR2 as SVGEGT. The DNA of the CDR3 is TGTGCCAGCAGTTACACTAGCGGGGGCTACAATGAGCAGTTCTTC. Encoded protein: CASSYTSGGYNEQFF.

The V gene is TRBV3-1 (or the pseudogene TRBV3-2), the J gene TRBJ2-1; no clear D. V lost 0 bases to trimming and J lost 9 bases, with 6 bases between them. This CDR3 comprises 12 residues. Germline CDR1 LGHDT, CDR2 YNNKEL (reference sequence). The CDR3 reads CASSQDELEQFF. The CDR3 bases are TGTGCCAGCAGCCAAGATGAGCTTGAGCAGTTCTTC.